What follows are 27 T cell receptor beta chains derived from one specimen sequenced in a study of T cell responses to AZD1222 COVID-19 vaccine. Repertoires were generated with immunoSEQ multiplex PCR, while TCRdb's copy carries only in-frame clones and drops some. There are 130,000 to 150,000 clones in the sample; 80% to 95% occur only once, and 1.7% lies in the top ten. This sample comprised peripheral blood, obtained on day 0 of AZD1222 vaccination. Source of these receptors: an adult in good health.

This chain connects TRBV13 to TRBJ1-1, with D possibly being TRBD1 (5 bases). V was cut by 4 bases and J by 4 bases, with 13 bases left in between. The length of the CDR3 is 14 residues. Germline loops: CDR1 PRHDT, CDR2 FYEKMQ (reference sequence). This CDR3 is CASSSTQGGTEAFF. CDR3 nucleotides: TGTGCCAGCAGCTCCACGCAGGGCGGCACTGAAGCTTTCTTT.

The chain uses TRBV27 and TRBJ1-6, with D maybe TRBD1 (5 bases). V dropped 2 bases and J dropped 2 bases, with 10 bases sitting between them. Germline CDR1 MNHEY, CDR2 SMNVEV (reference sequence). This CDR3 has 16 residues. The CDR3 coding sequence is TGTGCCAGCAGTTTAGCAGGGAGGACCTATAATTCACCCCTCCACTTT. Its protein is CASSLAGRTYNSPLHF.

V and J are TRBV4-1 and TRBJ1-2, with 7 bases identical to TRBD1. The CDR3 spans 18 residues. Germline CDR1 MGHRA, CDR2 YSYEKL. V lost 1 base to trimming and J lost 8 bases; unmatched junction nucleotides: 19. CDR3 coding DNA: TGCGCCAGCAGCCAAGTTTACGGAGACAGGGTAATTCGGGGGGGCTACACCTTC. As protein: CASSQVYGDRVIRGGYTF.

J is TRBJ2-7 and V is TRBV28; 7 nucleotides line up with TRBD1. The CDR3 is 16 residues long. Germline V gives CDR1 MDHEN, CDR2 SYDVKM. V shed 4 bases, J shed 0 bases, and the junction held 9 bases outside the gene matches. The CDR3 sequence: CASSSTYRGDSYEQYF. The CDR3 region has the DNA TGTGCCAGCAGTTCAACCTACAGGGGAGACTCCTACGAGCAGTACTTC.

This chain uses TRBV4-2 with TRBJ2-7; D unclear. CDR1 is LGHNA, CDR2 YNFKEQ, per germline. The V gene lost 2 bases and the J gene lost 0 bases, with 14 bases spanning the gap. The CDR3 loop spans 16 amino acids. The CDR3 DNA is TGTGCCAGCAGCCAAAGGGAAAACGCCTACTCCTACGAGCAGTACTTC. This gives the protein CASSQRENAYSYEQYF.

The gene calls are TRBV6-5 and TRBJ1-2; no reliable D call. This CDR3 contains 15 residues. Germline V gives CDR1 MNHEY, CDR2 SVGAGI. V lost 6 bases and J 8 bases, leaving 22 bases between the germline ends. The CDR3 reads CASRESRAISRGYTF. In nucleotides, the CDR3 is TGTGCCAGCAGGGAGAGCCGGGCCATATCTCGGGGCTACACCTTC.

J is TRBJ1-2 and V is TRBV7-3; unclear D gene. The CDR3 runs to 13 residues. Deletions cut 3 bases from V and 4 bases from J, with 9 bases between. Germline V CDR1 and CDR2: SGHTA, FQGTGA. The CDR3 is CASSLTGIYGYTF. In nucleotides, the CDR3 is TGTGCCAGCAGCTTGACGGGCATCTATGGCTACACCTTC.

This chain connects TRBV6-5 to TRBJ2-2, with D tentatively TRBD1 (6 bases). Per germline, CDR1 MNHEY and CDR2 SVGAGI. V was cut by 7 bases and J by 4 bases, with 16 bases left in between. The CDR3 length is 15 residues. CDR3: CASTFEGDGTGELFF. The CDR3 bases are TGTGCCAGCACCTTCGAGGGGGATGGCACCGGGGAGCTGTTTTTT.

CDR3 in amino acids: CASSFAGDSQDTQYF. CDR3 sequence (DNA): TGTGCCAGCAGTTTTGCGGGAGATTCGCAAGATACGCAGTATTTT. The chain uses TRBV28 and TRBJ2-3, with 7 nucleotides matching TRBD2. The CDR3 contains 15 residues. Germline CDR1 reads MDHEN; CDR2 reads SYDVKM. V shed 3 bases, J shed 5 bases, and the junction held 8 bases outside the gene matches.

This sequence joins TRBV25-1 and TRBJ1-1; TRBD1 matches 7 bases. The germline CDR1 and CDR2 sequences are MGHDK and SYGVNS. J was trimmed by 4 bases and V by 5 bases; bases with no gene match: 4. The CDR3 is 13 residues long. DNA for the CDR3: TGTGCCAGCAGTCTCGGGACAGCCACTGAAGCTTTCTTT. Translation: CASSLGTATEAFF.

The chain combines TRBV5-1 with TRBJ1-1, with D possibly being TRBD1 (5 bases). The CDR3 covers 15 residues. Germline loops: CDR1 SGHRS, CDR2 YFSETQ. The V and J ends lost 0 bases and 4 bases respectively, with 13 bases between them. The CDR3 DNA reads as TGCGCCAGCAGCTTGGCCCAGGGTGCGGGCACTGAAGCTTTCTTT. Translating gives CASSLAQGAGTEAFF.

The chain is built from TRBV5-4 and TRBJ2-7; possibly TRBD1 for D (6 bases). The length of the CDR3 is 15 residues. V was pared by 5 bases and J by 4 bases, with 19 bases between. In germline, CDR1 is SGHNT, CDR2 YYREEE (reference sequence). The CDR3 DNA reads TGTGCCAGCAGTTCCCGTCAGGCAGGGGCGTACGAGCAGTACTTC. Amino acids: CASSSRQAGAYEQYF.

The chain combines TRBV5-1 with TRBJ1-3; 8 bases are a match to TRBD1. The V and J ends lost 4 bases and 8 bases, in that order; junction bases with no gene match: 14. CDR1 SGHRS and CDR2 YFSETQ come from the germline V gene. The CDR3 extends over 16 amino acids. CDR3 residues: CASSLFPDRAGDTIYF. DNA of the CDR3: TGCGCCAGCAGCCTATTCCCGGACAGGGCCGGGGACACCATATATTTT.

The chain couples TRBV2 to TRBJ2-1; 14 nucleotides match TRBD2. Germline-derived CDR1 and CDR2 are SNHLY and FYNNEI. V lost 11 bases and J lost 7; bases outside the gene matches: 1. There are 12 residues in the CDR3. Here the CDR3 DNA reads TGTGCCGGACTAGCGGGAGGTAATGAGCAGTTCTTC. Translated: CAGLAGGNEQFF.

V and J are TRBV6-7 and TRBJ1-3; the D is unclear. TRBV6-7 is an open reading frame, and its role is uncertain. The CDR3 runs to 13 residues. Deletions cut 5 bases from V and 4 bases from J, with 9 bases between. CDR3 coding DNA: TGTGCCAGCAGTGGTCAAAAAGGAAACACCATATATTTT. Its translation is CASSGQKGNTIYF.

V gene TRBV28 combines with J gene TRBJ2-7; TRBD1 or TRBD2 may be the D gene (6 bases each). V gave up 6 bases and J gave up 4 bases, with 19 bases separating them. CDR1 MDHEN and CDR2 SYDVKM come from the germline V gene. The CDR3 extends over 15 amino acids. CDR3 loop: CASRVAEERGYEQYF. The CDR3 DNA follows: TGTGCCAGCAGGGTAGCGGAAGAAAGGGGGTACGAGCAGTACTTC.

This clone was picked up one time. Additional DNA sequences in this sample encode the identical CDR3. This chain joins TRBV6-2 or TRBV6-3 and TRBJ1-1, with no clear D. This CDR3 is 12 amino acids long. Germline V gene sequence: CDR1 MNHEY, CDR2 SVGEGT. Between the trimmed V and J ends, which lost 2 bases and 5 bases, there was a span of 6 bases. This chain's CDR3 is CASSYRRTEAFF. DNA of the CDR3: TGTGCCAGCAGTTACCGGCGGACTGAAGCTTTCTTT.

V and J are TRBV28 and TRBJ2-5, with 7 bases matching TRBD2. Germline loops: CDR1 MDHEN, CDR2 SYDVKM. Unmatched junction bases numbered 6, after V lost 7 bases and J lost 1 base. This CDR3 spans 14 amino acids. The CDR3 DNA reads as TGTGCCAGCAACGTAGCGGGCTTCCAAGAGACCCAGTACTTC. This encodes CASNVAGFQETQYF.

V is TRBV27 and J is TRBJ2-7; TRBD1 matches 8 bases. Germline V lookup: CDR1 MNHEY, CDR2 SMNVEV (reference sequence). This CDR3 comprises 17 residues. V was pared by 1 base and J by 0 bases, with 8 bases of the junction left unmatched. The CDR3 spells CASSLFFAGQDSYEQYF. CDR3 coding DNA: TGTGCCAGCAGTTTATTCTTCGCGGGACAGGACTCCTACGAGCAGTACTTC.

This chain connects TRBV10-3 to TRBJ1-2; TRBD1 is a possible D gene (5 bases). Germline V lookup: CDR1 ENHRY, CDR2 SYGVKD. The CDR3 runs 15 residues. The ends were cut back, 6 bases at V and 2 bases at J, with 16 bases in the middle. The CDR3 region is CAIRPLGGDNYGYTF. The CDR3 DNA reads as TGTGCCATCAGGCCCCTAGGAGGGGACAACTATGGCTACACCTTC.

This chain connects TRBV28 to TRBJ1-5; TRBD1 agrees at 7 bases. J was trimmed by 0 bases and V by 4 bases; bases with no gene match: 6. CDR1 MDHEN and CDR2 SYDVKM come from the germline V gene. The CDR3 runs 16 residues. This CDR3 reads CASSSGYRGSNQPQHF. CDR3 nucleotide sequence: TGTGCCAGCAGTTCCGGGTACAGGGGTAGCAATCAGCCCCAGCATTTT.

The V and J genes are TRBV27 and TRBJ2-3; TRBD2 matches 7 bases. Germline CDR1 reads MNHEY; CDR2 reads SMNVEV (reference sequence). The CDR3 runs to 14 residues. V was pared by 5 bases and J by 3 bases, with 5 bases of the junction left unmatched. CDR3 coding DNA: TGTGCCAGCAGTACTACAGCGGGAACAGATACGCAGTATTTT. Its protein is CASSTTAGTDTQYF.

Only a few counts were recorded for this clone. This chain joins TRBV7-3 and TRBJ2-3; 7 bases align to TRBD1. The CDR3 is 13 residues long. Per germline, CDR1 SGHTA and CDR2 FQGTGA. V lost 2 bases, J lost 4 bases, and 0 bases stayed unmatched. CDR3 loop: CASSLGTADTQYF. The CDR3 DNA follows: TGTGCCAGCAGCTTAGGGACAGCAGATACGCAGTATTTT. The full variable domain, its missing parts supplied by reference TRBV7-3 and TRBJ2-3, is GAGVSQTPSNKVTEKGKYVELRCDPISGHTALYWYRQSLGQGPEFLIYFQGTGAADDSGLPNDRFFAVRPEGSVSTLKIQRTERGDSAVYLCASSLGTADTQYFGPGTRLTVL.

The J gene is TRBJ1-5, the V gene TRBV28; tentatively, D is TRBD1 (6 bases). This CDR3 is built from 17 residues. Trimming took 2 bases from V and 2 from J, leaving 16 bases between them. Germline V gene lookup returns CDR1 MDHEN and CDR2 SYDVKM. The CDR3 region is CASSLMAGVVGNQPQHF. The CDR3 DNA sequence: TGTGCCAGCAGTTTAATGGCAGGGGTAGTTGGCAATCAGCCCCAGCATTTT.

The gene calls are TRBV6-2 or TRBV6-3 and TRBJ1-4; 9 bases are shared with TRBD1. With V trimmed by 2 bases and J by 8 bases, 12 bases remained unmatched. Per the germline V gene, CDR1 is MNHEY and CDR2 is SVGEGT. The CDR3 covers 17 residues. The CDR3 bases are TGTGCCAGCAGTTACCCTGGGACAGGGATGCTACCAGAAAAACTGTTTTTT. This translates into CASSYPGTGMLPEKLFF.

The chain employs TRBV29-1 and TRBJ1-2; tentatively, D is TRBD1 (5 bases). CDR3 length: 11 residues. CDR1 is SQVTM and CDR2 is ANQGSEA in the germline V gene. V dropped 5 bases and J dropped 7 bases, with 11 bases sitting between them. CDR3 loop: CSVRQGGGYTF. CDR3 DNA: TGCAGCGTTAGGCAGGGCGGTGGCTACACCTTC.

By its share, this clone is medium-sized. This chain uses TRBV10-3 with TRBJ2-2; D may be TRBD1 (5 bases). V shed 11 bases and J shed 0 bases, with 16 bases lying between them. The germline CDR1 and CDR2 sequences are ENHRY and SYGVKD. The CDR3 contains 15 residues. The CDR3 loop is CASETDPSNTGELFF. DNA for the CDR3: TGTGCCTCCGAGACAGATCCTTCGAACACCGGGGAGCTGTTTTTT.